This TCR beta chain is from a study of blood T cell repertoires in COVID-19. Whole-study context: Material from acute and convalescent COVID-19 was sourced from the United States, Italy and Spain. The analysed material was cDNA or gDNA that came from T cells, B-cell-depleted T cells, or PBMCs.

Followed over time, Seattle patients had been enrolled while infection was active. Germline-derived CDR1 and CDR2 are SGHNT and YYREEE (reference sequence). The CDR3 is 15 residues long. V lost 4 bases to trimming and J lost 3 bases; unmatched junction nucleotides: 6. In the source study's methods: Using reference gene primer amplification, nucleated cell counts were estimated. TCRdb's table, derived via immunoSEQ multiplex PCR, lists solely in-frame clones and lacks some. V and J calls and clone size are as listed in that table; D and trimming were resolved from the DNA. The sample lists under 200,000 clones, 82% occurring once.

The sequencing input was peripheral blood. This chain links TRBV5-4 with TRBJ1-1; TRBD1 aligns across 10 bases. This TCR derives from a woman in her sixties or seventies with COVID-19, enrolled during active disease. CDR3 loop: CASSKSGTGDTEAFF. In DNA, the CDR3 is TGTGCCAGCAGCAAAAGTGGGACAGGGGACACTGAAGCTTTCTTT.